The 27 T cell receptor beta chains reported below all come from one sample, sequenced in a study of identical twins. In TCRdb, the 5' RACE reads were re-called with MiXCR into one record per CDR3 protein. The sample consists of 420,000 or so distinct CDR3 sequences, less than 20% of them appearing once. Sequenced sample: naive T cells sorted from blood. These receptors were collected from a man aged 50-60 years in good health.

The J gene is TRBJ1-5, the V gene TRBV28; no firm D call. CDR1 and CDR2 (germline): MDHEN, SYDVKM. The ends were cut back, 1 base at V and 0 bases at J, with 10 bases in the middle. The CDR3 contains 16 residues. CDR3 loop: CASSLSPDYSNQPQHF. DNA of the CDR3: TGTGCCAGCAGTTTATCACCGGACTATAGCAATCAGCCCCAGCATTTT.

This clonotype was counted at least ten times. V and J are TRBV28 and TRBJ2-7; D possibly uses TRBD1 or TRBD2 (5 bases each). This CDR3 has 14 amino acids. Trimming stripped 3 bases from V and 4 bases from J, with 13 bases between. CDR1 and CDR2 (germline): MDHEN, SYDVKM. Here the CDR3 DNA reads TGTGCCAGCAGTTTTACGGGGCCGAGTTACGAGCAGTACTTC. Translation: CASSFTGPSYEQYF.

This clonotype has just a few counts. J is TRBJ2-2 and V is TRBV18; 10 positions match TRBD2. Germline V lookup: CDR1 KGHSH, CDR2 LQKENI. The CDR3 loop spans 16 amino acids. Unmatched junction bases numbered 7, after V lost 5 bases and J lost 4 bases. CDR3 DNA sequence: TGTGCCAGCTCAACTAGCGGGGCCAAAGTCACCGGGGAGCTGTTTTTT. Translating it yields CASSTSGAKVTGELFF.

The V call is TRBV28, the J call TRBJ2-7; a possible D gene is TRBD1 (5 bases). This CDR3 has 13 amino acids. Germline assignment: CDR1 MDHEN and CDR2 SYDVKM. With 5 bases removed from V and 6 bases from J, the gap between germline ends came to 14 bases. The CDR3 DNA is TGTGCCAGCAGTCTCCTTGGGGCAAGCGAGCAGTACTTC. Its translation is CASSLLGASEQYF. Filled out from reference TRBV28 and TRBJ2-7, the complete variable domain reads DVKVTQSSRYLVKRTGEKVFLECVQDMDHENMFWYRQDPGLGLRLIYFSYDVKMKEKGDIPEGYSVSREKKERFSLILESASTNQTSMYLCASSLLGASEQYFGPGTRLTVT.

This clonotype was observed a few times. V usage is TRBV5-1 and J usage is TRBJ2-5, with D maybe TRBD1 (5 bases). Trimming removed 3 bases from V and 3 bases from J, with 9 bases in between. From germline, CDR1 is SGHRS and CDR2 YFSETQ. CDR3 length: 13 residues. CDR3 in DNA: TGCGCCAGCAGCTCCCTGACAGAAGAGACCCAGTACTTC. Translating it yields CASSSLTEETQYF.

The gene calls are TRBV12-3 or TRBV12-4 and TRBJ2-5; D unresolved. This CDR3 contains 13 residues. V was shortened by 3 bases and J by 14 bases, with 19 bases between the two germline ends. CDR3 in amino acids: CASSFLRSETPYF. The CDR3 nucleotides read TGTGCCAGCAGTTTCCTCAGATCGGAGACCCCTTACTTC.

This chain links TRBV20-1 with TRBJ2-3, with 10 positions matching TRBD2. The germline gives CDR1 DFQATT, CDR2 SNEGSKA (reference sequence). The V gene end was trimmed by 6 bases and the J gene end by 4 bases; junction bases not matched to a gene: 7. CDR3 length: 14 amino acids. CDR3 region: CSALGLASPDTQYF. CDR3 nucleotide sequence: TGCAGTGCCCTGGGACTAGCGAGTCCAGATACGCAGTATTTT.

This clonotype was seen repeatedly, ten times or more. V is TRBV6-5 and J is TRBJ2-2; 7 bases are a match to TRBD2. Losses at the gene ends were 0 bases for V and 3 bases for J; bases not matched to a gene: 4. Germline V lookup: CDR1 MNHEY, CDR2 SVGAGI. The CDR3 runs 16 residues. The CDR3 coding sequence is TGTGCCAGCAGTTACTCCCCGGGGAGGGACACCGGGGAGCTGTTTTTT. Its translation: CASSYSPGRDTGELFF.

The chain carries TRBV7-2 and TRBJ2-5, with 9 bases aligning to TRBD2. Trimming took 5 bases from V and 5 from J; bases not matched to a gene: 12. The CDR3 extends over 16 amino acids. The germline gives CDR1 SGHTA, CDR2 FQGNSA. CDR3 in DNA: TGTGCCAGCAGCCCCGGCCGGGCGGGGGGGCTTGAGACCCAGTACTTC. Protein: CASSPGRAGGLETQYF. Full variable domain (remainder filled in from reference TRBV7-2 and TRBJ2-5): GAGVSQSPSNKVTEKGKDVELRCDPISGHTALYWYRQSLGQGLEFLIYFQGNSAPDKSGLPSDRFSAERTGGSVSTLTIQRTQQEDSAVYLCASSPGRAGGLETQYFGPGTRLLVL.

This clonotype was recorded once. The J gene is TRBJ2-7, the V gene TRBV11-2, with 7 positions matching TRBD1. Germline CDR1 is SGHAT and CDR2 is FQNNGV. Unmatched junction bases numbered 5, after V lost 4 bases and J lost 2 bases. CDR3 length: 14 residues. CDR3 DNA: TGTGCCAGCAGCTCCATACAGGGGACCTACGAGCAGTACTTC. Protein: CASSSIQGTYEQYF.

The table lists this clonotype with many counts. The chain couples TRBV7-2 to TRBJ2-7, with D unresolved. The CDR3 loop spans 14 amino acids. V lost 5 bases to trimming and J lost 1 base, with 12 bases between them. Germline V gene sequence: CDR1 SGHTA, CDR2 FQGNSA. CDR3 in DNA: TGTGCCAGCAGCAGGAATCCGGTATCCTACGAGCAGTACTTC. This encodes CASSRNPVSYEQYF. The entire variable domain, with the rest obtained from reference TRBV7-2 and TRBJ2-7, is as follows: GAGVSQSPSNKVTEKGKDVELRCDPISGHTALYWYRQSLGQGLEFLIYFQGNSAPDKSGLPSDRFSAERTGGSVSTLTIQRTQQEDSAVYLCASSRNPVSYEQYFGPGTRLTVT.

The gene calls are TRBV20-1 and TRBJ2-1; no clear D. Trimming removed 1 base at V and 0 bases at J, with 16 bases between. The CDR3 runs to 17 residues. CDR1 is DFQATT, CDR2 SNEGSKA, per germline (reference sequence). For the CDR3, the DNA is TGCAGTGCTAGAGGCACCTTAGCACTCGACTCCTACAATGAGCAGTTCTTC. Translating gives CSARGTLALDSYNEQFF.

This clonotype was detected a few times. The rearrangement joins TRBV11-3 to TRBJ2-3; 8 bases are shared with TRBD2. The CDR3 length is 16 residues. Looked up from germline, CDR1 is SGHNT and CDR2 is YENEEA. V lost 3 bases, J lost 0 bases, and 5 bases stayed unmatched. CDR3 bases: TGTGCCAGCAGCTTCGCTTCTAGCGGGAGCACAGATACGCAGTATTTT. It codes for CASSFASSGSTDTQYF.

Only a few counts were recorded for this clonotype. This chain uses TRBV20-1 with TRBJ1-5, with 7 bases lining up with TRBD1. There are 13 residues in the CDR3. The V gene's germline CDR1 is DFQATT and CDR2 SNEGSKA (reference sequence). After removal of 5 bases from V and 3 bases from J, the junction contained 4 bases not matched to a gene. The CDR3: CSAPTGINQPQHF. The CDR3 DNA reads TGCAGTGCTCCGACAGGGATCAATCAGCCCCAGCATTTT.

There are many counts of this clonotype. J is TRBJ1-1 and V is TRBV6-1; D uncertain. V was cut by 1 base and J by 5 bases, with 8 bases left in between. The CDR3 consists of 13 residues. Germline lookup yields CDR1 MNHNS and CDR2 SASEGT. Written as DNA, the CDR3 is TGTGCCAGCAGTGAAGAGGAATGGACTGAAGCTTTCTTT. Translating it yields CASSEEEWTEAFF.

This clonotype is a singleton in its sample. J is TRBJ2-2 and V is TRBV7-8; D is perhaps TRBD1 (5 bases). With 0 bases removed from V and 2 bases from J, the gap between germline ends came to 10 bases. Germline V gene sequence: CDR1 SGHVS, CDR2 FQNEAQ. The CDR3 consists of 16 residues. The DNA of the CDR3 is TGTGCCAGCAGCTTAGCAGGGGTTGGTAACACCGGGGAGCTGTTTTTT. Its translation: CASSLAGVGNTGELFF.

This clonotype has just a few counts. The chain has TRBV10-3 and TRBJ2-7, with D tentatively TRBD1 (6 bases). This CDR3 comprises 13 residues. V lost 7 bases and J lost 6, with 16 bases in between. Per germline, CDR1 ENHRY and CDR2 SYGVKD. In nucleotides, the CDR3 is TGTGCCATCACCGGCACAGGGTTCGGCGAGCAGTACTTC. It codes for CAITGTGFGEQYF.

At least ten counts were recorded for this clonotype. The gene calls are TRBV11-2 and TRBJ2-7; 9 bases are shared with TRBD2. The CDR3 totals 16 residues. The V gene end was trimmed by 1 base and the J gene end by 2 bases; junction bases not matched to a gene: 6. Germline V gene data show CDR1 as SGHAT and CDR2 as FQNNGV. This CDR3 is CASSLGPLAGTYEQYF. The DNA for the CDR3 is TGTGCCAGCAGCTTAGGGCCGCTAGCGGGAACCTACGAGCAGTACTTC.

The chain couples TRBV29-1 to TRBJ2-1; possibly TRBD1 for D (6 bases). This CDR3 is built from 13 residues. Germline-derived CDR1 and CDR2 are SQVTM and ANQGSEA. V lost 6 bases to trimming and J lost 7 bases, with 16 bases between them. The DNA for the CDR3 is TGCAGCGTCAGGGGAAGGGCTATGAATGAGCAGTTCTTC. This translates into CSVRGRAMNEQFF.

In this sample, this clonotype turned up many times. The V call is TRBV12-3 or TRBV12-4, the J call TRBJ2-7; D tentatively fits TRBD1 or TRBD2 (5 bases each). Trimming took off 4 bases at V and 2 bases at J, with 15 bases between the two ends. The CDR3 runs 15 residues. In DNA form, the CDR3 reads TGTGCCAGCAGTTCCGGGACGCCAGAGCCCTACGAGCAGTACTTC. It translates to CASSSGTPEPYEQYF.

This clonotype was seen a few times. A single base separates this from a much larger clone, so it may be a read error. J is TRBJ2-1 and V is TRBV7-2; D may be TRBD1 (6 bases). The germline V gene encodes CDR1 SGHTA and CDR2 FQGNSA. The CDR3 is made up of 15 amino acids. V gave up 1 base and J gave up 2 bases, with 9 bases separating them. For the CDR3, the DNA is TGTGCCAGCAGCTTAGGCAGGGGCACCTACAATGAGCAGTTCTTC. It codes for CASSLGRGTYNEQFF. The whole variable domain, remainder taken from reference TRBV7-2 and TRBJ2-1, is GAGVSQSPSNKVTEKGKDVELRCDPISGHTALYWYRQSLGQGLEFLIYFQGNSAPDKSGLPSDRFSAERTGGSVSTLTIQRTQQEDSAVYLCASSLGRGTYNEQFFGPGTRLTVL.

The sample holds a few counts of this clonotype. This sequence joins TRBV9 and TRBJ2-1; 7 bases line up with TRBD2. Germline loops: CDR1 SGDLS, CDR2 YYNGEE. This CDR3 spans 15 amino acids. V trimming: 4 bases; J trimming: 2 bases; junction bases outside the gene matches: 6. CDR3 amino acids: CASSPPSGPYNEQFF. DNA for the CDR3: TGTGCCAGCAGCCCGCCTAGCGGCCCCTACAATGAGCAGTTCTTC. Full variable domain (outside the CDR3, taken from reference TRBV9 and TRBJ2-1): DSGVTQTPKHLITATGQRVTLRCSPRSGDLSVYWYQQSLDQGLQFLIQYYNGEERAKGNILERFSAQQFPDLHSELNLSSLELGDSALYFCASSPPSGPYNEQFFGPGTRLTVL.

This clonotype has a handful of counts. The chain couples TRBV29-1 to TRBJ2-1, with 8 bases matching TRBD2. V lost 6 bases, J lost 9 bases, and 7 bases stayed unmatched. Germline V gene sequence: CDR1 SQVTM, CDR2 ANQGSEA. The CDR3 is made up of 12 amino acids. The CDR3 loop is CSVESGGLEQFF. The CDR3 DNA reads as TGCAGCGTCGAATCGGGGGGGCTTGAGCAGTTCTTC.

This clonotype has just a few counts. The rearrangement uses TRBV10-3 and TRBJ1-6; unclear D gene. Germline V lookup: CDR1 ENHRY, CDR2 SYGVKD. The CDR3 loop spans 16 amino acids. Deletions cut 0 bases from V and 10 bases from J, with 16 bases between. The CDR3 nucleotides are TGTGCCATCAGTGAGTCTCGGGCATCGTCGGGGTCACCCCTCCACTTT. It translates to CAISESRASSGSPLHF.

This clonotype has ten or more counts. The chain recombines TRBV12-3 or TRBV12-4 with TRBJ2-1; 7 bases are a match to TRBD2. The length of the CDR3 is 12 residues. V was clipped by 6 bases and J by 9 bases; unmatched bases: 5. CDR3 nucleotides: TGTGCCAGCAGCCCCAGCGGGATTGAGCAGTTCTTC. It specifies CASSPSGIEQFF.

The chain carries TRBV19 and TRBJ2-1; 11 positions match TRBD2. The CDR3 is made up of 17 amino acids. V lost 5 bases to trimming and J lost 2 bases; unmatched junction nucleotides: 8. The germline V gene has CDR1 LNHDA and CDR2 SQIVND (reference sequence). The CDR3 bases are TGTGCCAGTAGTTGGCTAGCGGGAGGTGGTCCCTACAATGAGCAGTTCTTC. Amino acid sequence: CASSWLAGGGPYNEQFF.

This clonotype has just a few counts. The chain recombines TRBV10-3 with TRBJ2-5; 7 bases line up with TRBD1. CDR1 ENHRY and CDR2 SYGVKD come from the germline V gene. Losses at the gene ends were 3 bases for V and 6 bases for J; bases not matched to a gene: 7. CDR3 length: 14 residues. CDR3 sequence (DNA): TGTGCCATCAGTGAAGGGGGCGCCTTGAAGACCCAGTACTTC. Its protein is CAISEGGALKTQYF.